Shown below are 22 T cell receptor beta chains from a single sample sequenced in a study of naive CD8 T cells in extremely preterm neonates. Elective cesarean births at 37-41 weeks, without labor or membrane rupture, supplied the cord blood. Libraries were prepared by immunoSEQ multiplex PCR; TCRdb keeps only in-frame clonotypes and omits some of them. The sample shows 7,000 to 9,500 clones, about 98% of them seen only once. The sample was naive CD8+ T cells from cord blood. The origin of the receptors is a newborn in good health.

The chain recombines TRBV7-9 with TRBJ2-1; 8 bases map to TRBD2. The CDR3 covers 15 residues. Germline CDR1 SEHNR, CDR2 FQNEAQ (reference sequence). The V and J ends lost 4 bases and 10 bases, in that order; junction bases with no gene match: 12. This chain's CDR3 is CASSSTSGGYGEQFF. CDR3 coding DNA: TGTGCCAGCAGCTCAACTAGCGGCGGTTATGGCGAGCAGTTCTTC.

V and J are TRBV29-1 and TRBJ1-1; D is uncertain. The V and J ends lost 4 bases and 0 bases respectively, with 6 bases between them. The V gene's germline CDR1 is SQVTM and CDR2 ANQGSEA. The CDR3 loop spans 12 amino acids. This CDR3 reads CSVVAVNTEAFF. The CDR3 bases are TGCAGCGTTGTAGCGGTGAACACTGAAGCTTTCTTT.

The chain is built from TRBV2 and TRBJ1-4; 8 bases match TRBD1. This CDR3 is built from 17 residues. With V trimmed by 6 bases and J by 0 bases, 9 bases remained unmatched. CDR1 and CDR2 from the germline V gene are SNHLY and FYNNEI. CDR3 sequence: CASSVQGGRATNEKLFF. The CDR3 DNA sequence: TGTGCCAGCAGCGTACAGGGGGGGCGTGCAACTAATGAAAAACTGTTTTTT.

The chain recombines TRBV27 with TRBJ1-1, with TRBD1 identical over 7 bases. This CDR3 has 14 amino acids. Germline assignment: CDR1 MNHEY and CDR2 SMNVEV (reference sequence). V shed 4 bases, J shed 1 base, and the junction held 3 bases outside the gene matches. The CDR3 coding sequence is TGTGCCAGCAGTTACAGGACAGGGAACACTGAAGCTTTCTTT. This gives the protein CASSYRTGNTEAFF.

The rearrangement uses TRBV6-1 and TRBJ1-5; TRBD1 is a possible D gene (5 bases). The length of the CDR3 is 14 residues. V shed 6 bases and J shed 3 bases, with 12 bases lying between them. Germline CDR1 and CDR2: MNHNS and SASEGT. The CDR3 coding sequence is TGTGCCAGCAGGGGTGGGGCTTACAATCAGCCCCAGCATTTT. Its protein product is CASRGGAYNQPQHF.

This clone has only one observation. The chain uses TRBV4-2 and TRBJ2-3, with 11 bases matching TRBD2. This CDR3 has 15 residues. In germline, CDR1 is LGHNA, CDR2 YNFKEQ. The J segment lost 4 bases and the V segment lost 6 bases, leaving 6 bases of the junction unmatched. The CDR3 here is CASSLSGGGSDTQYF. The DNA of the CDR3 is TGTGCCAGCAGTCTTAGCGGGGGGGGGTCAGATACGCAGTATTTT.

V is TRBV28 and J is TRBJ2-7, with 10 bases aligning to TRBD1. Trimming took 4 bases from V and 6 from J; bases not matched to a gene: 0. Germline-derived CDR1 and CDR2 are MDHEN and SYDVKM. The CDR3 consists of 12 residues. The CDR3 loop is CASSWTGGEQYF. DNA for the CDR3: TGTGCCAGCAGTTGGACAGGGGGCGAGCAGTACTTC.

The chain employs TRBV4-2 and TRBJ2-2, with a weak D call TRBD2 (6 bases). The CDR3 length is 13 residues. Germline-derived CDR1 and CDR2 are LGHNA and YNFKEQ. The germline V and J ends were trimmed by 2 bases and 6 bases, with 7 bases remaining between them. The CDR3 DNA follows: TGTGCCAGCAGCCAATTAGCGGCCGGGGAGCTGTTTTTT. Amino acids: CASSQLAAGELFF.

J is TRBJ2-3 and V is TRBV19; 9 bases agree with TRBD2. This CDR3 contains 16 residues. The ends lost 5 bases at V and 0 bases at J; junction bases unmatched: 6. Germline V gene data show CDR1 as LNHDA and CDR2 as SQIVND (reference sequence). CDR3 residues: CASSPRLAVSTDTQYF. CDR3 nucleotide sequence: TGTGCCAGTAGTCCGCGACTAGCGGTAAGCACAGATACGCAGTATTTT.

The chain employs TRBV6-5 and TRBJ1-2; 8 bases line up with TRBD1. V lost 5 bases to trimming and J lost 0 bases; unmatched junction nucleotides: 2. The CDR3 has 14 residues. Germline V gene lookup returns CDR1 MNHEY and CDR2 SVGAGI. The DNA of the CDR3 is TGTGCCAGCAGTACAGGGGGGGCTAACTATGGCTACACCTTC. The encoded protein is CASSTGGANYGYTF.

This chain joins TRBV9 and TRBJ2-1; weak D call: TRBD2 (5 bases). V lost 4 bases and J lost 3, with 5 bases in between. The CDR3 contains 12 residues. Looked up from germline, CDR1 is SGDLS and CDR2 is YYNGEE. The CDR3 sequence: CASSRDYNEQFF. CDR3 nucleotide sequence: TGTGCCAGCAGCCGGGACTACAATGAGCAGTTCTTC.

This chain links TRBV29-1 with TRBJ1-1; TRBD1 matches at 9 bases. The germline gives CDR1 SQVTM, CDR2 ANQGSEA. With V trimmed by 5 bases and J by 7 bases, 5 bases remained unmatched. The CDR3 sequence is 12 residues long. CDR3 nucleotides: TGCAGCGTTCCAGGGACAGGGATTGAAGCTTTCTTT. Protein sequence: CSVPGTGIEAFF.

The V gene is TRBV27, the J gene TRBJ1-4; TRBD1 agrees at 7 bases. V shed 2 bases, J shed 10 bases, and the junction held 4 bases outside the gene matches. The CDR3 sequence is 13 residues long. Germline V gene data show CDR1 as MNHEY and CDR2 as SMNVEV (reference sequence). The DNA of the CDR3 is TGTGCCAGCAGTTTAGGGGCAGGGGGAAAACTGTTTTTT. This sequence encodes CASSLGAGGKLFF.

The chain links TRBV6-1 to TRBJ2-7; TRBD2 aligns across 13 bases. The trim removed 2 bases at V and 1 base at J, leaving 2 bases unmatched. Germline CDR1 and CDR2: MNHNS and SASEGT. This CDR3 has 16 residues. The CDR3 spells CASSEWGLAGSYEQYF. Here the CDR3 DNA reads TGTGCCAGCAGTGAATGGGGACTAGCGGGGTCCTACGAGCAGTACTTC.

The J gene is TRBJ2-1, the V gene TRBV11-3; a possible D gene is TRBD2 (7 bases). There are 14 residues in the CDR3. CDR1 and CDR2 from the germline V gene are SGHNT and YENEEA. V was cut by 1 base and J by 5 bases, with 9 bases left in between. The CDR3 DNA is TGTGCCAGCAGCTTAGCGGGGGGCAACAATGAGCAGTTCTTC. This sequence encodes CASSLAGGNNEQFF.

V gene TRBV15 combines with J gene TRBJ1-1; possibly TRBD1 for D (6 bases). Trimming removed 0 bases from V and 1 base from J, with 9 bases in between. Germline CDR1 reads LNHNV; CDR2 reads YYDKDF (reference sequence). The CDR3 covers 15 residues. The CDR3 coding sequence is TGTGCCACCAGCAGAGAAGTAGGGGGGAACACTGAAGCTTTCTTT. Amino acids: CATSREVGGNTEAFF.

In DNA, the CDR3 is TGTGCCAGCAGTTTGTTACAGGGCAGCGAGCAGTACTTC. Protein product: CASSLLQGSEQYF. The V and J genes are TRBV27 and TRBJ2-7, with D possibly being TRBD1 (6 bases). Trimming pared 3 bases from V and 6 bases from J, leaving 12 bases between. This CDR3 region has 13 residues. Per germline, CDR1 MNHEY and CDR2 SMNVEV (reference sequence).

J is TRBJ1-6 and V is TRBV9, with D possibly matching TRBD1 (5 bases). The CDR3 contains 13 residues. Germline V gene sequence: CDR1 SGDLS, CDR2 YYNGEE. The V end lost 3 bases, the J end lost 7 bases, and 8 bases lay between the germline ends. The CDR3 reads CASSAGDNSPLHF. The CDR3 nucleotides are TGTGCCAGCAGCGCGGGGGACAATTCACCCCTCCACTTT.

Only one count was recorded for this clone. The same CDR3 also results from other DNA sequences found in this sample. CDR3 loop: CASSVGTGGEQYF. The CDR3 DNA reads TGTGCCAGCAGCGTAGGAACAGGGGGCGAGCAGTACTTC. The chain employs TRBV9 and TRBJ2-7; 8 bases are a match to TRBD1. Germline V CDR1 and CDR2: SGDLS, YYNGEE. The CDR3 consists of 13 residues. V shed 0 bases, J shed 6 bases, and the junction held 2 bases outside the gene matches.

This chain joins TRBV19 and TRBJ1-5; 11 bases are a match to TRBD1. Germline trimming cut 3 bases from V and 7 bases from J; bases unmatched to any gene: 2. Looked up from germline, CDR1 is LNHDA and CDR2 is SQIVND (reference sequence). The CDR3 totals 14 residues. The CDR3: CASSMGTGGQPQHF. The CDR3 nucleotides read TGTGCCAGTAGTATGGGGACAGGGGGGCAGCCCCAGCATTTT.

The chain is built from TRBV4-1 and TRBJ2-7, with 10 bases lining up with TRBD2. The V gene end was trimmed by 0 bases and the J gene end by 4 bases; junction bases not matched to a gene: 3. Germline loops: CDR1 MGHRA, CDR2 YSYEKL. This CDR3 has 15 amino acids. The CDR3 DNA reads TGCGCCAGCAGCCAAGAGAAGCGGGGGGGTTACGAGCAGTACTTC. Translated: CASSQEKRGGYEQYF.

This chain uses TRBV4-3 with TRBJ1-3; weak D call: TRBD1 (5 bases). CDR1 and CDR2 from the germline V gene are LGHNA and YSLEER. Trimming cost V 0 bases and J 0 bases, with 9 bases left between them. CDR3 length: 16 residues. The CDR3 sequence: CASSQDGGGSGNTIYF. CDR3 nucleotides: TGCGCCAGCAGCCAAGATGGGGGGGGCTCTGGAAACACCATATATTTT.